This T cell receptor (beta chain) was recorded in a study of shared clonotypes between healthy human individuals (dated by TCRdb to about 2020). Context from the whole study: A couple of women and three men aged 18 to 49 years were included in the cohort. For each donor, CD4 naive and CD4 memory were each given three plates, CD8 naive was given two plates, and CD8 memory was given one plate. To estimate repertoire size and how much clonotype sharing occurs between individuals, the study deeply sequenced the blood TCR repertoires of five or six healthy adults. Different laboratories and diverse techniques were used to prepare libraries and sequence TCR repertoires, to increase sequencing depth and limit assay-specific biases. Per donor, leukapheresis produced somewhere between about 0.94 and 8.9 billion PBMCs. What the study reported, not specific to this receptor: Naive subsets generally had larger estimated clonotype richness than memory subsets. Based on pairwise subsampling, the degree of clonotype sharing among donors was expected to be affected by sequencing depth. Only blood was sampled, and tissue TCR repertoires likely differ from those in blood. The small number of donors limited the genetic and exposure-history diversity represented. Across a few donors, approximately 5% of naive CD4, over 3% of naive CD8, under 2.5% of memory CD4, and approximately 0.4% of memory CD8 clonotypes were shared. Incomplete sequencing was indicated by rarefaction of sorted-subset datasets, despite the large sequencing depth. Higher generation probabilities were observed for clonotypes shared by all four sorted-subset donors than for non-shared clonotypes.

Using the deep immunoSEQ assay, multiplex PCR amplified TCR CDR3 regions from genomic DNA. Extracted genomic DNA from each cell subset was spread evenly across all wells of several immunoSEQ 96-well plates, with each plate serving as a replicate. For sorted subsets, around 200 ng genomic DNA, equal to 25,000 to 35,000 T cell genomes, was loaded into each replicate PCR. The purified libraries were quantified using a Qubit 3.0 fluorometer, sized with a Bioanalyzer 2100, and then quantified again using the KAPA Library Quantification kit. Every immunoSEQ 96-well plate was sequenced on a dedicated single-read 150-cycle Illumina NextSeq 550 flow cell. Per the source publication's procedure: Because only junctional sequences without quality scores were contained in the immunoSEQ output, filtering matching that applied to full-length reads could not be performed. To assign V/J genes and CDR3, sequences were annotated against IMGT germline references using PyIR, a Python wrapper for IgBLAST v1.9. Reads were filtered out if the reads had weak V/J assignments (E-value above 1e-6), no CDR3, stop codons, out-of-frame junctions, or ambiguous translated residues. A V3J clonotype was defined by an identical inferred V gene, J gene, and CDR3 amino acid sequence. To compute the percentage overlap between repertoires, the number of shared unique clonotypes was divided by the size of the smaller repertoire. Repertoire richness was assessed with RTK rarefaction, the Chao1 estimator, and Recon v2.1 estimates of unobserved clonotypes. OLGA was used to compute generation probabilities for all TCRbeta clonotypes that the gDNA method yielded from a handful of donors. As stored in TCRdb, this immuneACCESS dataset retains in-frame rearrangements with V and J assigned. A fraction of the clones does not appear; measured against another copy, unresolved V genes explain less than half of the discrepancy, and the remainder lacks a known reason. V and J calls and clone size are given by that table; D and trimming were obtained from the DNA. The sample table lists approximately 530,000 clones, approximately 95% of them with a count of one. Clones ranked in the top ten supply 0.055% to 0.075% of the sample.

Points on this clone: The target of this receptor is not known. Nothing much larger sits one base from this clone, and base qualities are not available.

Donors were healthy HIV-negative adults with no recently reported acute infections or vaccinations. Every donor was a Caucasian adult residing in Nashville, Tennessee, USA. CD4+ T cells were enriched by magnetic negative selection; naive cells were then positively selected on CD45RA, and the negative fraction formed the memory subset. After blood collection by leukapheresis, PBMCs were isolated using Ficoll-Histopaque density gradient centrifugation and then cryopreserved in the vapor phase of liquid nitrogen. Analytical flow cytometry was used to check the purity and quantity of every magnetically sorted T cell population. Genomic DNA was isolated from each sorted fraction and quantified by UV absorbance on a Nanodrop 2000c. CDR1 and CDR2 (SGDLS, YYNGEE) derive from the germline V gene. The cysteine opens and the phenylalanine closes a CDR3 of 18 amino acids. The only DNA kept is the CDR3, 54 bases in frame from the first base. V loses 0 bases at its end and J loses 4 bases; junction bases beyond the gene matches: 12.

What was sequenced was naive CD4+ T cells sorted from blood. Taken with the paper, the label for cell subset or site translates to: CD45RA+ positively selected. This TCR was recovered from a woman aged 30 to 39 in good health. The chain is encoded by TRBV9 joined to TRBJ1-1, and 10 junctional nucleotides match TRBD1. The bases read TGTGCCAGCAGCGTAGTGGGACAGGGGTTTCCGAGGGGCACTGAAGCTTTCTTT. Translated, it reads CASSVVGQGFPRGTEAFF.